The text below deals with one T cell receptor beta chain. This entry is derived from a study of regulatory T cells in long-lasting Graves disease. Looked up from germline, CDR1 is SGHTA and CDR2 is FQGNSA. The CDR3 is 17 residues long. V was pared by 2 bases and J by 4 bases, with 8 bases of the junction left unmatched. Time point in this sample: newly diagnosed GD, antithyroid drugs for less than 3 months. The TCR library used RNA extracted from PBMCs. Building the TCR beta libraries relied on iRepertoire HTBI primers, and CDR3 regions underwent Arm-PCR. TCRdb analysed the multiplex PCR reads with MiXCR anew, one entry per CDR3 protein. This table holds approximately 490,000 distinct CDR3 sequences, 15% to 20% found once. These data were also filed under a second study, of T cells in Graves' hyperthyroidism and ophthalmopathy. This second study notes: TCR CDR3 regions were first amplified by RT-PCR with HTBI primers.

The sample consisted of peripheral blood mononuclear cells (PBMCs), taken at new diagnosis, from a patient treated with antithyroid drugs. The chain carries TRBV7-2 and TRBJ1-3; 10 bases are a match to TRBD1. The source is a man aged 35 to 55 with Graves disease. The CDR3 is CASSLTRQGAKGNTIYF. The CDR3 DNA reads TGTGCCAGCAGCTTAACAAGACAGGGGGCCAAGGGAAACACCATATATTTT.